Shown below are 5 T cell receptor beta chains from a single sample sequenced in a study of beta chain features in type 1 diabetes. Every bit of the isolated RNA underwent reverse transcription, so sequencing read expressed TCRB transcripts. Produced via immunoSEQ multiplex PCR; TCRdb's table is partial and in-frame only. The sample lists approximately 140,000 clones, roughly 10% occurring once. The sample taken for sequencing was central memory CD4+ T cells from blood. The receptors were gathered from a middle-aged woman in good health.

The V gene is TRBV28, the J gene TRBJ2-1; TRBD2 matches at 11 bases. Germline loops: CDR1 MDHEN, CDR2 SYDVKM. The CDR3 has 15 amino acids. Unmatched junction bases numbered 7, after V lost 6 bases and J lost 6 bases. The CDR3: CASRRSGGGGNEQFF. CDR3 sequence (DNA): TGTGCCAGCAGACGTAGCGGGGGGGGAGGCAATGAGCAGTTCTTC.

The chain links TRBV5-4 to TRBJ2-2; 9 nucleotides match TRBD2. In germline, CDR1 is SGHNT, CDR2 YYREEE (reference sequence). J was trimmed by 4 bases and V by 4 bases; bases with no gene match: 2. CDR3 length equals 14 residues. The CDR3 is CASSLSGGTGELFF. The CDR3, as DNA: TGTGCCAGCAGCCTTAGCGGGGGCACCGGGGAGCTGTTTTTT.

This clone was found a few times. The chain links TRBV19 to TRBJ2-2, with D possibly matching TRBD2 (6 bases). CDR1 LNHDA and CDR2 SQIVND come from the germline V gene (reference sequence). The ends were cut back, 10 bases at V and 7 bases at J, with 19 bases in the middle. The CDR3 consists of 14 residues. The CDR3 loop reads CATSMGGSRGELFF. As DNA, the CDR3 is TGTGCCACCTCAATGGGGGGTTCGCGCGGGGAGCTGTTTTTT.

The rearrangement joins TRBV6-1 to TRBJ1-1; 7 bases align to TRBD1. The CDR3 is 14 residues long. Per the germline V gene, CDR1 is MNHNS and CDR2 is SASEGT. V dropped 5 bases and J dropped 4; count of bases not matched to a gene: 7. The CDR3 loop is CASSPNRGSTEAFF. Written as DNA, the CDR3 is TGTGCCAGCAGTCCTAACAGGGGCAGCACTGAAGCTTTCTTT.

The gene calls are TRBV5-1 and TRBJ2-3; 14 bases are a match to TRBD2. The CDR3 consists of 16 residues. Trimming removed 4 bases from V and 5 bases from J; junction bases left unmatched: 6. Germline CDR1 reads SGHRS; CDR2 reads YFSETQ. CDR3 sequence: CASSRGLAGGVDTQYF. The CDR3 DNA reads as TGCGCCAGCAGCAGAGGACTAGCGGGGGGAGTAGATACGCAGTATTTT.